This is a list of T cell receptor beta chains from one sample in a study of OX40 agonist ivuxolimab in advanced cancers. TCRdb keeps only in-frame clones here, not all; method: immunoSEQ multiplex PCR. The sample shows tens of thousands of clones, approximately 90% of them seen only once. The source was CD4+ or CD8+ T cells sorted from blood, collected in a trial of the OX40 agonist ivuxolimab. These receptors were collected from an adult with an advanced solid tumor such as melanoma, head and neck, liver or kidney cancer. The CDR3 runs from the conserved cysteine through the conserved F or W. D genes are given only for firm matches. For some rows the clone size is stated as once, few or many, or as a class when expanded; others skip it.

j_call: TRBJ2-3; v_call: TRBV5-1; clone_size: .; d_call: .; cdr3_aa: CASSMSESGSDTQYF; cdr3_nt: TGCGCCAGCAGCATGAGCGAATCGGGGTCAGATACGCAGTATTTT
j_call: TRBJ2-2; v_call: TRBV16; clone_size: .; d_call: .; cdr3_aa: CASSQSGRQGTGELFF; cdr3_nt: TGTGCCAGCAGCCAATCGGGGAGACAAGGCACCGGGGAGCTGTTTTTT
j_call: TRBJ1-6; v_call: TRBV11-1; clone_size: .; d_call: .; cdr3_aa: CASSFTAGNSPLHF; cdr3_nt: TGTGCCAGCAGCTTTACGGCGGGGAATTCACCCCTCCACTTT
j_call: TRBJ2-5; v_call: TRBV12-1; clone_size: once; d_call: .; cdr3_aa: CASSGGTVLKTQYF; cdr3_nt: TGTGCCAGCAGCGGGGGTACAGTCCTCAAGACCCAGTACTTC
j_call: TRBJ2-5; v_call: TRBV11-3; clone_size: .; d_call: .; cdr3_aa: CASSFPSGTETQYF; cdr3_nt: TGTGCCAGCAGCTTCCCGTCAGGAACGGAGACCCAGTACTTC
j_call: TRBJ2-7; v_call: TRBV6-1; clone_size: .; d_call: TRBD1; cdr3_aa: CASRRDRGYEQYF; cdr3_nt: TGTGCCAGCAGGAGGGACAGGGGTTACGAGCAGTACTTC
j_call: TRBJ2-1; v_call: TRBV6-1; clone_size: few; d_call: .; cdr3_aa: CASSEWGGRLRNEQFF; cdr3_nt: TGTGCCAGCAGTGAGTGGGGGGGCCGTCTACGGAATGAGCAGTTCTTC
j_call: TRBJ1-5; v_call: TRBV4-1; clone_size: .; d_call: .; cdr3_aa: CASSQAGQPGQPQHF; cdr3_nt: TGCGCCAGCAGCCAAGCCGGACAGCCGGGTCAGCCCCAGCATTTT
j_call: TRBJ2-5; v_call: TRBV10-2; clone_size: .; d_call: .; cdr3_aa: CASSDRQGGETQYF; cdr3_nt: TGCGCCAGCAGTGACCGACAGGGAGGAGAGACCCAGTACTTC
j_call: TRBJ2-5; v_call: TRBV30; clone_size: .; d_call: .; cdr3_aa: CAWSAATETQYF; cdr3_nt: TGTGCCTGGAGTGCCGCTACAGAGACCCAGTACTTC
j_call: TRBJ1-5; v_call: TRBV6-5; clone_size: .; d_call: .; cdr3_aa: CASRLDSNQPQHF; cdr3_nt: TGTGCCAGCAGACTCGATAGCAATCAGCCCCAGCATTTT
j_call: TRBJ2-7; v_call: TRBV19; clone_size: .; d_call: TRBD2; cdr3_aa: CASSGGSSYEQYF; cdr3_nt: TGTGCCAGTAGTGGCGGGAGCTCCTACGAGCAGTACTTC
j_call: TRBJ1-6; v_call: TRBV7-2; clone_size: once; d_call: TRBD1; cdr3_aa: CASSYRQGGRSPLHF; cdr3_nt: TGTGCCAGCAGCTATCGACAGGGAGGGCGTTCACCCCTCCACTTT
j_call: TRBJ1-5; v_call: TRBV6-5; clone_size: .; d_call: .; cdr3_aa: CASSLGPEPNQPQHF; cdr3_nt: TGTGCCAGCAGTTTAGGACCGGAGCCGAATCAGCCCCAGCATTTT
j_call: TRBJ2-7; v_call: TRBV19; clone_size: .; d_call: TRBD2; cdr3_aa: CASSPAGTGAYEQYF; cdr3_nt: TGTGCCAGTAGTCCAGCGGGGACGGGAGCCTACGAGCAGTACTTC
j_call: TRBJ2-3; v_call: TRBV10-3; clone_size: once; d_call: TRBD2; cdr3_aa: CAISDLGLAGGATDTQYF; cdr3_nt: TGTGCCATCAGTGACTTAGGACTAGCGGGAGGGGCGACAGATACGCAGTATTTT
j_call: TRBJ2-2; v_call: TRBV7-9; clone_size: .; d_call: .; cdr3_aa: CASSLELANTGELFF; cdr3_nt: TGTGCCAGCAGCTTAGAACTAGCGAACACCGGGGAGCTGTTTTTT
j_call: TRBJ2-3; v_call: TRBV6-5; clone_size: .; d_call: .; cdr3_aa: CASSSTGRTDTQYF; cdr3_nt: TGTGCCAGCAGTTCGACAGGACGGACAGATACGCAGTATTTT
j_call: TRBJ2-1; v_call: TRBV5-4; clone_size: .; d_call: .; cdr3_aa: CASSLAPSEQFF; cdr3_nt: TGTGCCAGCAGCTTGGCCCCTAGCGAGCAGTTCTTC
j_call: TRBJ2-2; v_call: TRBV5-4; clone_size: .; d_call: .; cdr3_aa: CASSRDNRDRELFF; cdr3_nt: TGTGCCAGCAGCAGGGACAACCGAGACAGGGAGCTGTTTTTT
j_call: TRBJ1-2; v_call: TRBV28; clone_size: .; d_call: TRBD1; cdr3_aa: CASRSTGGAYGYTF; cdr3_nt: TGTGCCAGCAGAAGCACAGGGGGCGCGTATGGCTACACCTTC
j_call: TRBJ2-7; v_call: TRBV7-9; clone_size: .; d_call: TRBD1; cdr3_aa: CASSLGQSVYEQYF; cdr3_nt: TGTGCCAGCAGCTTGGGACAGAGCGTATACGAGCAGTACTTC
j_call: TRBJ2-1; v_call: TRBV2; clone_size: .; d_call: .; cdr3_aa: CASNPGGNEQFF; cdr3_nt: TGTGCCAGCAACCCAGGAGGCAATGAGCAGTTCTTC
j_call: TRBJ2-5; v_call: TRBV7-8; clone_size: once; d_call: .; cdr3_aa: CASSDPGNQETQYF; cdr3_nt: TGTGCCAGCAGCGATCCGGGGAACCAAGAGACCCAGTACTTC
j_call: TRBJ2-6; v_call: TRBV5-6; clone_size: .; d_call: .; cdr3_aa: CASSPVGYTGANVLTF; cdr3_nt: TGTGCCAGCAGCCCGGTGGGGTACACTGGGGCCAACGTCCTGACTTTC
j_call: TRBJ2-3; v_call: TRBV7-3; clone_size: .; d_call: TRBD2; cdr3_aa: CASSLSGGIDTQYF; cdr3_nt: TGTGCCAGCAGCTTAAGCGGGGGGATAGATACGCAGTATTTT
j_call: TRBJ1-1; v_call: TRBV29-1; clone_size: .; d_call: TRBD1; cdr3_aa: CSVADRGNTEAFF; cdr3_nt: TGCAGCGTTGCGGACAGGGGGAACACTGAAGCTTTCTTT
j_call: TRBJ1-1; v_call: TRBV5-1; clone_size: .; d_call: .; cdr3_aa: CASSLLPLGGGDTEAFF; cdr3_nt: TGCGCCAGCAGCTTGCTACCCCTGGGGGGCGGAGACACTGAAGCTTTCTTT
j_call: TRBJ2-3; v_call: TRBV5-1; clone_size: .; d_call: TRBD1; cdr3_aa: CASSLAQGQATAQYF; cdr3_nt: TGCGCCAGCAGCTTGGCCCAGGGACAGGCGACCGCGCAGTATTTT